This T cell receptor beta chain was documented in a study of cytomegalovirus exposure and HLA in healthy donors. This table comes from immunoSEQ multiplex PCR, and its TCRdb copy is limited to in-frame clones, with some not included. The repertoire holds a few hundred thousand clones, with roughly 88% as singletons. This clone was seen a handful of times. Deletions cut 2 bases from V and 4 bases from J, with 12 bases between. Germline-derived CDR1 and CDR2 are ENHRY and SYGVKD. The CDR3 contains 14 residues. Specimen: PBMCs. The chain combines TRBV10-3 with TRBJ2-7, with D possibly being TRBD2 (6 bases). The sequence came from a woman under 30 in good health and CMV-seronegative. CDR3 coding DNA: TGTGCCATCAGTGAGGGTTTACGGGGGTACGAGCAGTACTTC. Its protein product is CAISEGLRGYEQYF.